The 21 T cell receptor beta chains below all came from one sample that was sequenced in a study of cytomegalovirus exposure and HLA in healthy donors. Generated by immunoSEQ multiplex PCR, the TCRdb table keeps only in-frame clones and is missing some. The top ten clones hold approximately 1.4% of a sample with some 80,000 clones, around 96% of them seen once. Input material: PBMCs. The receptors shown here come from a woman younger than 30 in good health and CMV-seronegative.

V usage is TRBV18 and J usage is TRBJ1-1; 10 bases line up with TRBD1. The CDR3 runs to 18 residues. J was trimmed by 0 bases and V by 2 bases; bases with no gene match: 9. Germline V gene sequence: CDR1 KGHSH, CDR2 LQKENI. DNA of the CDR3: TGTGCCAGCTCACCAGTGATCGGGACAGGGGTTTTGAACACTGAAGCTTTCTTT. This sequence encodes CASSPVIGTGVLNTEAFF.

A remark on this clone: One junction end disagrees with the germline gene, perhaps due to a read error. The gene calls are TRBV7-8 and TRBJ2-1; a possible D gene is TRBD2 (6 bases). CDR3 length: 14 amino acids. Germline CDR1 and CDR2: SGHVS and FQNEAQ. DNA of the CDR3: TGTGCCAGCAGCTCCCAGATCGGGGTTAGCGGACCCCTCTTC. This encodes CASSSQIGVSGPLF.

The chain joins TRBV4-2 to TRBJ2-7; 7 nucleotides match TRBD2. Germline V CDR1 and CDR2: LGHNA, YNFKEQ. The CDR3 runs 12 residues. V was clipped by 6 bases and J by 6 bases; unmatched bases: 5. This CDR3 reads CASRGREVEQYF. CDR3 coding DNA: TGTGCCAGCAGAGGGAGGGAGGTCGAGCAGTACTTC.

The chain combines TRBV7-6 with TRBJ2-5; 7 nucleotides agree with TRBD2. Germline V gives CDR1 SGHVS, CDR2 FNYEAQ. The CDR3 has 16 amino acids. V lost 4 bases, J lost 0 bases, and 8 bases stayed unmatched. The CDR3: CASSSDSSGNQETQYF. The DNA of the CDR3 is TGTGCCAGCAGCTCGGATTCCAGCGGGAACCAAGAGACCCAGTACTTC.

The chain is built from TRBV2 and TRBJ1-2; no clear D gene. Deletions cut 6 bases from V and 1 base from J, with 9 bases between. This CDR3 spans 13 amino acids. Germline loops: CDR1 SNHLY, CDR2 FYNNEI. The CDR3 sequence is CASSGEINYGYTF. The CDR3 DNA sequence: TGTGCCAGCAGCGGGGAGATTAACTATGGCTACACCTTC. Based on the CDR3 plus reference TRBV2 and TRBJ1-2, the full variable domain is EPEVTQTPSHQVTQMGQEVILRCVPISNHLYFYWYRQILGQKVEFLVSFYNNEISEKSEIFDDQFSVERPDGSNFTLKIRSTKLEDSAMYFCASSGEINYGYTFGSGTRLTVV.

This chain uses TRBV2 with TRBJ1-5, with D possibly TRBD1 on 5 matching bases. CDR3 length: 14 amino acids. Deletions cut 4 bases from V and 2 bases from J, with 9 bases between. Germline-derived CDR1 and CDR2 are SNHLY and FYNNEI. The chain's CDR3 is CASSVRGGNQPQHF. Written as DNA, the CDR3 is TGTGCCAGCAGTGTAAGGGGCGGCAATCAGCCCCAGCATTTT. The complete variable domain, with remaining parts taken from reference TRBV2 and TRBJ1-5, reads EPEVTQTPSHQVTQMGQEVILRCVPISNHLYFYWYRQILGQKVEFLVSFYNNEISEKSEIFDDQFSVERPDGSNFTLKIRSTKLEDSAMYFCASSVRGGNQPQHFGDGTRLSIL.

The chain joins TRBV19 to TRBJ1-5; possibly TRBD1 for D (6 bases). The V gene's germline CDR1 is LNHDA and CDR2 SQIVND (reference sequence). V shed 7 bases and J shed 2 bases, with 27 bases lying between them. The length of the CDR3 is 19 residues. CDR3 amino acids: CASTLRGGRVRAGNQPQHF. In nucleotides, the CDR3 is TGTGCCAGTACCCTAAGGGGGGGCCGGGTCCGGGCGGGCAATCAGCCCCAGCATTTT. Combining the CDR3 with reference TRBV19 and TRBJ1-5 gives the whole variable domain DGGITQSPKYLFRKEGQNVTLSCEQNLNHDAMYWYRQDPGQGLRLIYYSQIVNDFQKGDIAEGYSVSREKKESFPLTVTSAQKNPTAFYLCASTLRGGRVRAGNQPQHFGDGTRLSIL.

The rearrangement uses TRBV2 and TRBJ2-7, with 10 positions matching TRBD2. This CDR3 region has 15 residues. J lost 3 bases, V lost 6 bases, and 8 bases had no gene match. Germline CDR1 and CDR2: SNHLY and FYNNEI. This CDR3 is CASRERTSGDYEQYF. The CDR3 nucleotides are TGTGCCAGCAGAGAAAGGACTAGCGGTGACTACGAGCAGTACTTC.

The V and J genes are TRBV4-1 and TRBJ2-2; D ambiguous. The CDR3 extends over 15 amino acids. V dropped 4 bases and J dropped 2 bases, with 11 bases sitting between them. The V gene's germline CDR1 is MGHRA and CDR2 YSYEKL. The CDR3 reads CASSPAIANTGELFF. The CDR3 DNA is TGCGCCAGCAGCCCCGCGATTGCAAACACCGGGGAGCTGTTTTTT.

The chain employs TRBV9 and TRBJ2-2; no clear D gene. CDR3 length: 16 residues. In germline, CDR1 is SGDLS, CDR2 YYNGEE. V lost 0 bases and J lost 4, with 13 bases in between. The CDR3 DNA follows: TGTGCCAGCAGCGTAGCGGATCCCCGAGGCACCGGGGAGCTGTTTTTT. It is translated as CASSVADPRGTGELFF.

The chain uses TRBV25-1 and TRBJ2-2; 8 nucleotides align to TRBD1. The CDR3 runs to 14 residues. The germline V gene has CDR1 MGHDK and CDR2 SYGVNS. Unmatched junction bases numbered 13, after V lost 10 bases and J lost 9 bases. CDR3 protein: CATQGAGYDRELFF. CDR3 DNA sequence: TGTGCCACCCAGGGGGCGGGATACGACCGGGAGCTGTTTTTT.

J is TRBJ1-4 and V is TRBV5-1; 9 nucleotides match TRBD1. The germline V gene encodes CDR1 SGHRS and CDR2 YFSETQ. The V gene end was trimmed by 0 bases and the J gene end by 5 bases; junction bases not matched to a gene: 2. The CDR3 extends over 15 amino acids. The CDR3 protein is CASSLGDRENEKLFF. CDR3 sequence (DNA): TGCGCCAGCAGCTTGGGGGACAGGGAGAATGAAAAACTGTTTTTT.

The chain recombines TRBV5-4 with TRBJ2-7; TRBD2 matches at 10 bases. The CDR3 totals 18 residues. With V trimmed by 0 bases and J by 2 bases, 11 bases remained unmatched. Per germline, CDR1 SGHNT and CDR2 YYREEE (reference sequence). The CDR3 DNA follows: TGTGCCAGCAGCTTGGCCCCACTAGCGGGAACCCACCCCTACGAGCAGTACTTC. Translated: CASSLAPLAGTHPYEQYF.

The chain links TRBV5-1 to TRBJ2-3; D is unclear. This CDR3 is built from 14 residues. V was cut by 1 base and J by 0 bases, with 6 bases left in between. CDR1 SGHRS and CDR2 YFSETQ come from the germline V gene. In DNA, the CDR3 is TGCGCCAGCAGCTTGCCTCTTAGCACAGATACGCAGTATTTT. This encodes CASSLPLSTDTQYF.

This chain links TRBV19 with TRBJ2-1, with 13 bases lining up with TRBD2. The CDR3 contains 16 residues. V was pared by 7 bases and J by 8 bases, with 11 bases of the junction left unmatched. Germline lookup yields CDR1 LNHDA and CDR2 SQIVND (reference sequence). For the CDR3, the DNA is TGTGCCAGTACCTGGACTAGCGGGAGAACAGTCGATGAGCAGTTCTTC. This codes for CASTWTSGRTVDEQFF.

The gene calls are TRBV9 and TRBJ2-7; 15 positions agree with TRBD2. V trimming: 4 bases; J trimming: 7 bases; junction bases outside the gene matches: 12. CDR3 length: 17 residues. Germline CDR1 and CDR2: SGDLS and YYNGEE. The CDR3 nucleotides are TGTGCCAGCAGCAATCGGACTAGCGGGAGGGCCGTAGGGGAGCAGTACTTC. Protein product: CASSNRTSGRAVGEQYF.

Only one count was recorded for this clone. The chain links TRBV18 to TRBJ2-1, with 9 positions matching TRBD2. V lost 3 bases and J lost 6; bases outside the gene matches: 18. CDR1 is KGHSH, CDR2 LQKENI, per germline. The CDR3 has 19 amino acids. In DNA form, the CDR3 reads TGTGCCAGCTCACCCAGACTAGCGGAAAAACTTCTCCATGGCAATGAGCAGTTCTTC. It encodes CASSPRLAEKLLHGNEQFF. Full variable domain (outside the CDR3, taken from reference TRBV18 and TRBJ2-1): NAGVMQNPRHLVRRRGQEARLRCSPMKGHSHVYWYRQLPEEGLKFMVYLQKENIIDESGMPKERFSAEFPKEGPSILRIQQVVRGDSAAYFCASSPRLAEKLLHGNEQFFGPGTRLTVL.

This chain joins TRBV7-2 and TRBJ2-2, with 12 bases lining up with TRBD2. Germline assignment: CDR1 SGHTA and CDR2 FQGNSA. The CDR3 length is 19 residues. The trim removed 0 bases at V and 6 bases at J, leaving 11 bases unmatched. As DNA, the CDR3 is TGTGCCAGCAGCTTAGCGCGGCTAGCGGGAGGGCCGGGCGCCGGGGAGCTGTTTTTT. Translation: CASSLARLAGGPGAGELFF.

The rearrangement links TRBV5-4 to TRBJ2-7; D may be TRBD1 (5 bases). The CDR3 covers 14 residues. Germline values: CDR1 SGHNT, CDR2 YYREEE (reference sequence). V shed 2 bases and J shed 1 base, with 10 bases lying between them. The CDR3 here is CASSFDRGSYEQYF. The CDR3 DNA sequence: TGTGCCAGCAGCTTTGACAGAGGTTCCTACGAGCAGTACTTC.

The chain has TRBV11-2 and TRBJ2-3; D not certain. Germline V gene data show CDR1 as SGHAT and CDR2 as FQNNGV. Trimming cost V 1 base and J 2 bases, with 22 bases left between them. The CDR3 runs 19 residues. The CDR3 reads CASSLAVASTLPYTDTQYF. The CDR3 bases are TGTGCCAGCAGCTTAGCAGTGGCCTCCACCCTCCCGTACACAGATACGCAGTATTTT.

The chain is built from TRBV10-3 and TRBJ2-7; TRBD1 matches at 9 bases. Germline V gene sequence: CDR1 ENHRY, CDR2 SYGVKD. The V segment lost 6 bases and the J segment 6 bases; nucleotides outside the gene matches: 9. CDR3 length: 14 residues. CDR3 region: CAISGQGRPAEQYF. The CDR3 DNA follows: TGTGCCATCAGCGGACAGGGGCGGCCGGCCGAGCAGTACTTC.